This TCR beta chain is from a study of T-cell memory formation after mild COVID-19. Whole-study context: TCR clusters showed largely donor specificity. Study results and limitations: Mainly CM and EM harbored the contracting CD4+ clones; mainly EMRA harbored the CD8+ ones.

TCRdb re-analysed the 5' RACE reads in MiXCR, keeping a single row per CDR3 protein. This table has about 140,000 distinct CDR3 sequences, more than 13% appearing once. As regards this clonotype: Antigen: not known. The junction departs from the called germline gene at one end, perhaps through a read error.

The CDR3 spans 15 residues. Germline V CDR1 and CDR2: SGHDN, FVKESK. The chain has TRBV14 and TRBJ1-1; the match to TRBD1 covers 7 bases. This receptor was obtained from an adult woman who had mild COVID-19 (a few samples of this study predate the infection). Cell type and time point are not known. Sequenced: PBMCs or a T cell subset sorted from them (not recorded which). CDR3 bases: TGTGCCAGCAGCGAAGACAGGGTTTATTACACTGAAGCTTTCTTT. Translation gives CASSEDRVYYTEAFF. The full variable domain, rest sourced from reference TRBV14 and TRBJ1-1, is EAGVTQFPSHSVIEKGQTVTLRCDPISGHDNLYWYRRVMGKEIKFLLHFVKESKQDESGMPNNRFLAERTGGTYSTLKVQPAELEDSGVYFCASSEDRVYYTEAFFGQGTRLTVV.